This TCR beta chain emerged from a study of T cells in Graves' hyperthyroidism and ophthalmopathy. Points from the study as a whole: Blood shared most expanded thyroid clonotypes above 0.001. The authors' 13 V-J model separated ophthalmopathy from stable hyperthyroidism. Model predictions of ophthalmopathy came a median roughly 6.7 months before onset.

What was amplified from RNA transcripts were TCR beta CDR3 regions. TCR CDR3 regions were first amplified by RT-PCR with HTBI primers. From the multiplex PCR reads, TCRdb called clonotypes with MiXCR, one entry per CDR3 protein. The profile covers 600,000 to 650,000 distinct CDR3 sequences, with around 21% appearing a single time and around a third taken by the ten largest. Concerning this clonotype itself: Antigen: not known. One end of the junction varies from germline; a read error may be responsible.

Germline loops: CDR1 SGHRS, CDR2 YFSETQ. CDR3 length equals 14 residues. Fresh peripheral blood, around 10 ml, yielded the PBMCs. This chain connects TRBV5-1 to TRBJ2-7; D might be TRBD2 (5 bases). This TCR was recovered from a young man with Graves' ophthalmopathy. What was sequenced was blood. DNA of the CDR3: TGTGCCAGCAGCGTCCGAGACGGGGCCTACGAGCAGTACTTC. Translated: CASSVRDGAYEQYF.